The T cell receptor beta chain described here comes from a study of cytomegalovirus exposure and HLA in healthy donors. Study-wide results and limits: The investigators catalogued 150 to 200 TCR beta chains as cytomegalovirus-associated. Earlier analysis looked at TCR beta V segments, and most were productive about 90% or about 30% of the time. As was reported, the HLA-A and HLA-B alleles of most subjects were accurately predicted from TCR beta sequences. As was reported, the classifier diagnosed cytomegalovirus status with high specificity and sensitivity.

CDR1 is MNHEY, CDR2 SMNVEV, per germline (reference sequence). J lost 5 bases, V lost 5 bases, and 15 bases had no gene match. CDR3 length: 16 residues. PCR employed 60 Vbeta and 13 Jbeta primers. Method: immunoSEQ multiplex PCR; TCRdb's copy keeps in-frame clones and lacks some. The sample has more than 200,000 clones; about 74% are singletons. Concerning this clone: Its antigen is currently unknown.

The specimen sequenced was PBMCs. The sequence derives from a man aged 35 to 55 in good health and CMV-seronegative. The chain recombines TRBV27 with TRBJ2-7; 7 nucleotides align to TRBD1. CDR3 nucleotide sequence: TGTGCCAGCAGTCCCCGACAGGGACCTCCTCATAACGAGCAGTACTTC. Encoded protein: CASSPRQGPPHNEQYF.